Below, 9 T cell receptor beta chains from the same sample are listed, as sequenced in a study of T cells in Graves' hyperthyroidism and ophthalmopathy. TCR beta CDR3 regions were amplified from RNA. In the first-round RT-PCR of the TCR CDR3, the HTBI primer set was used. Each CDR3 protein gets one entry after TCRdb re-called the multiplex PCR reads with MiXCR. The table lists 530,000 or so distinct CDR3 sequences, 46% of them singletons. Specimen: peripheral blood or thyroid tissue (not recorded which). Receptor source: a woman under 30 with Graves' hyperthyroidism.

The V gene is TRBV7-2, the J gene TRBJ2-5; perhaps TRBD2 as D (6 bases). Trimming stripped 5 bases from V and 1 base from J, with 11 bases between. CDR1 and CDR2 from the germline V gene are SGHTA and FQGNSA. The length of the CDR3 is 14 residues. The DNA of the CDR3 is TGTGCCAGCAGCCAGGACTACCTCCAAGAGACCCAGTACTTC. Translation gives CASSQDYLQETQYF. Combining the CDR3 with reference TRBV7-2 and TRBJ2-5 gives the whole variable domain GAGVSQSPSNKVTEKGKDVELRCDPISGHTALYWYRQSLGQGLEFLIYFQGNSAPDKSGLPSDRFSAERTGGSVSTLTIQRTQQEDSAVYLCASSQDYLQETQYFGPGTRLLVL.

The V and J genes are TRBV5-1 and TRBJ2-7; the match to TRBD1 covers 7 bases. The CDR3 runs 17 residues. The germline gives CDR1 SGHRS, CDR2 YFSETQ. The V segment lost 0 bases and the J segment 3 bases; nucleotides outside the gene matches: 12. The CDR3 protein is CASSLARTGELLYEQYF. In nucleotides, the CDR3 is TGCGCCAGCAGCTTGGCGCGGACAGGCGAACTTCTCTACGAGCAGTACTTC.

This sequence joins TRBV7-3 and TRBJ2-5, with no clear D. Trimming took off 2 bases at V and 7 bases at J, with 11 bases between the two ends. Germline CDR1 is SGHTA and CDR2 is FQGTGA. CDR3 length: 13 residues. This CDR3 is CASSLRIPSTQYF. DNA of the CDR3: TGTGCCAGCAGCTTACGGATCCCGTCGACCCAGTACTTC.

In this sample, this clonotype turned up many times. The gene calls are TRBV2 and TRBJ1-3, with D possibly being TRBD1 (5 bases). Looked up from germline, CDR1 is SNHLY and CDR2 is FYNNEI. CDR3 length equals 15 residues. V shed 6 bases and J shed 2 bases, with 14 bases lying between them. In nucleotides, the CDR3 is TGTGCCAGCAGGGGGGTGTGGGGGACTGGAAACACCATATATTTT. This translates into CASRGVWGTGNTIYF.

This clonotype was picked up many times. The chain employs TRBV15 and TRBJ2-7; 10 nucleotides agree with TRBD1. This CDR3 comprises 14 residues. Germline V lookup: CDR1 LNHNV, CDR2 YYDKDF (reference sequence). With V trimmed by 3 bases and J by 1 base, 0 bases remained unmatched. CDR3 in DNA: TGTGCCACCAGCAGGGACAGGGGGTCCTACGAGCAGTACTTC. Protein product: CATSRDRGSYEQYF.

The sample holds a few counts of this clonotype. The CDR3 nucleotides read TGTGCCAGCAGCTTAACGGGGTTGGACAATGAGCAGTTCTTC. Protein sequence: CASSLTGLDNEQFF. The V call is TRBV7-9, the J call TRBJ2-1; D might be TRBD2 (5 bases). V lost 2 bases to trimming and J lost 5 bases, with 10 bases between them. The CDR3 has 14 residues. Per germline, CDR1 SEHNR and CDR2 FQNEAQ (reference sequence).

CDR3 amino acids: CASSMADMADTQYF. The CDR3 nucleotides are TGTGCCAGTAGTATGGCGGACATGGCAGATACGCAGTATTTT. This rearrangement joins TRBV19 to TRBJ2-5, with D maybe TRBD1 (5 bases). The J call is uncertain, as TRBJ2-3 better fits the DNA end. CDR1 LNHDA and CDR2 SQIVND come from the germline V gene (reference sequence). The CDR3 totals 14 residues.

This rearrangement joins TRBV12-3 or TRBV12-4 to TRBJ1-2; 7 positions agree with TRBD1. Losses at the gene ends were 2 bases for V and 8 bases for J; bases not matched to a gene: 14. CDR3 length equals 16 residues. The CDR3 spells CASSLNRGRHGFGYTF. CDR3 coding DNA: TGTGCCAGCAGTTTAAATAGGGGGCGTCACGGTTTCGGCTACACCTTC.

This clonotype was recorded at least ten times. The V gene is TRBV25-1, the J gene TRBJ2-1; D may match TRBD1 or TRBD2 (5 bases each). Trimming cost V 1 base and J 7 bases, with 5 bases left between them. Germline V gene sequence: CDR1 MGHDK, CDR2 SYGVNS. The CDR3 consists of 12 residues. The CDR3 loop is CASSEWGNEQFF. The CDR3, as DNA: TGTGCCAGCAGTGAATGGGGGAATGAGCAGTTCTTC.